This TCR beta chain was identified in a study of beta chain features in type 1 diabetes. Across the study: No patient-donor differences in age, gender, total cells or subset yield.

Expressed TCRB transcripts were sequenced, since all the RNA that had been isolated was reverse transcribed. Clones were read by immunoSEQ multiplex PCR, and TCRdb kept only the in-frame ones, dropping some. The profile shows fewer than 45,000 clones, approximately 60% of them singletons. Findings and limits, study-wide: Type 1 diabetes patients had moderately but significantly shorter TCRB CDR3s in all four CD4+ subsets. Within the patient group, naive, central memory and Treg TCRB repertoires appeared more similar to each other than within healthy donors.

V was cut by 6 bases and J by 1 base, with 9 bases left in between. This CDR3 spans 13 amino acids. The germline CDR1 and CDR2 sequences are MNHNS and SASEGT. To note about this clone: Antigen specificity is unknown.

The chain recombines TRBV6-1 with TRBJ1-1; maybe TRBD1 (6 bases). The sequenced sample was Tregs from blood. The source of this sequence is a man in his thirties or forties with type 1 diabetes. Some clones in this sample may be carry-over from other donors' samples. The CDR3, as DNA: TGTGCCAGCAGCCCCAGGGGGAACACTGAAGCTTTCTTT. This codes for CASSPRGNTEAFF.